These 10 T cell receptor beta chains were sequenced from one sample in a study of cytomegalovirus exposure and HLA in healthy donors. In the PCR, 60 Vbeta and 13 Jbeta primers were used. TCRdb's copy holds only in-frame clones and misses some; the assay was immunoSEQ multiplex PCR. The sample holds about 150,000 clones, under 75% seen once. Sequencing input: PBMCs. The source is an older woman in good health and CMV-seropositive.

The chain couples TRBV10-3 to TRBJ2-3; perhaps TRBD2 as D (6 bases). V lost 10 bases and J lost 2, with 19 bases in between. Germline assignment: CDR1 ENHRY and CDR2 SYGVKD. The CDR3 spans 15 residues. The CDR3 region has the DNA TGTGCCACCGGGGAGGCCGGTTCGTCCACAGATACGCAGTATTTT. Its protein product is CATGEAGSSTDTQYF.

The chain employs TRBV15 and TRBJ1-4; D remains ambiguous. CDR3 size: 13 residues. CDR1 is LNHNV, CDR2 YYDKDF, per germline (reference sequence). V was cut by 2 bases and J by 5 bases, with 6 bases left in between. The CDR3 is CATSRPSNEKLFF. The CDR3 coding sequence is TGTGCCACCAGCAGACCCTCGAATGAAAAACTGTTTTTT.

The chain uses TRBV9 and TRBJ2-3, with TRBD2 matching 14 bases. Germline CDR1 and CDR2: SGDLS and YYNGEE. V lost 3 bases to trimming and J lost 4 bases; unmatched junction nucleotides: 16. This CDR3 is 20 amino acids long. CDR3 sequence reads: CASSAPLRTSGRMGPDTQYF. In DNA form, the CDR3 reads TGTGCCAGCAGCGCCCCCCTCAGGACTAGCGGGAGGATGGGTCCAGATACGCAGTATTTT. Supplemented by reference TRBV9 and TRBJ2-3, the full variable domain reads DSGVTQTPKHLITATGQRVTLRCSPRSGDLSVYWYQQSLDQGLQFLIQYYNGEERAKGNILERFSAQQFPDLHSELNLSSLELGDSALYFCASSAPLRTSGRMGPDTQYFGPGTRLTVL.

Written as DNA, the CDR3 is TGCAGCGTTGAAGGACTAGTTCCTAGCTCCTACGAGCAGTACTTC. It encodes CSVEGLVPSSYEQYF. The V and J genes are TRBV29-1 and TRBJ2-7, with D possibly TRBD2 on 6 matching bases. V was shortened by 1 base and J by 0 bases, with 13 bases between the two germline ends. The CDR3 consists of 15 residues. Looked up from germline, CDR1 is SQVTM and CDR2 is ANQGSEA.

This clone came up once. V and J are TRBV27 and TRBJ2-1; tentatively, D is TRBD2 (5 bases). The CDR3 sequence is 15 residues long. The V gene's germline CDR1 is MNHEY and CDR2 SMNVEV (reference sequence). The germline V and J ends were trimmed by 6 bases and 6 bases, with 18 bases remaining between them. CDR3 in amino acids: CASSLASVASNEQFF. DNA for the CDR3: TGTGCCAGCAGCTTAGCGTCTGTCGCTAGCAATGAGCAGTTCTTC.

The rearrangement links TRBV10-3 to TRBJ1-1, with a tentative D call TRBD1 (5 bases). CDR3 length equals 14 residues. Germline CDR1 reads ENHRY; CDR2 reads SYGVKD. V lost 7 bases, J lost 1 base, and 13 bases lay in between. The DNA for the CDR3 is TGTGCCATCAACGCCGGGACTGCGAACACTGAAGCTTTCTTT. This codes for CAINAGTANTEAFF.

The chain carries TRBV7-2 and TRBJ2-7; D gene uncertain. Trimming pared 8 bases from V and 3 bases from J, leaving 8 bases between. The V gene's germline CDR1 is SGHTA and CDR2 FQGNSA. The CDR3 runs 11 residues. Written as DNA, the CDR3 is TGTGCCAGCCGACTGAGCTACGAGCAGTACTTC. Amino acid sequence: CASRLSYEQYF.

This clone has a handful of counts. This chain links TRBV4-3 with TRBJ2-7, with D tentatively TRBD1 (6 bases). Germline CDR1 reads LGHNA; CDR2 reads YSLEER. The CDR3 has 13 amino acids. Trimming stripped 4 bases from V and 6 bases from J, with 13 bases between. CDR3: CASSPTGLTEQYF. The CDR3 bases are TGCGCCAGCAGCCCGACAGGACTCACCGAGCAGTACTTC.

This chain connects TRBV19 to TRBJ1-2, with D tentatively TRBD1 (5 bases). Trimming took 1 base from V and 4 from J, leaving 7 bases between them. This CDR3 has 13 amino acids. CDR1 and CDR2 from the germline V gene are LNHDA and SQIVND (reference sequence). This chain's CDR3 is CASSIADIYGYTF. The DNA of the CDR3 is TGTGCCAGTAGTATAGCGGACATCTATGGCTACACCTTC.

The gene calls are TRBV7-2 and TRBJ2-4; 8 nucleotides line up with TRBD2. CDR1 is SGHTA and CDR2 is FQGNSA in the germline V gene. J lost 5 bases, V lost 5 bases, and 5 bases had no gene match. This CDR3 has 14 amino acids. The CDR3 protein is CASSLTGLENIQYF. The DNA of the CDR3 is TGTGCCAGCAGCCTGACGGGACTAGAAAACATTCAGTACTTC.